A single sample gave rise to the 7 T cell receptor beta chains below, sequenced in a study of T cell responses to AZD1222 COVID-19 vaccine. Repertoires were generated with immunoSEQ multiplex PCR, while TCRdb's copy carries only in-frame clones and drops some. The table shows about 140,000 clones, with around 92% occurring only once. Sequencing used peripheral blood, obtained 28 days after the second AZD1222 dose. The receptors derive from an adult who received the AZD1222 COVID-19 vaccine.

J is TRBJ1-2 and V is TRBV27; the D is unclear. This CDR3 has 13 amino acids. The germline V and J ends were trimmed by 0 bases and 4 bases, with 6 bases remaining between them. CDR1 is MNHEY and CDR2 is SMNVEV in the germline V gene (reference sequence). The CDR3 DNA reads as TGTGCCAGCAGTTTATCTTATAGCTATGGCTACACCTTC. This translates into CASSLSYSYGYTF.

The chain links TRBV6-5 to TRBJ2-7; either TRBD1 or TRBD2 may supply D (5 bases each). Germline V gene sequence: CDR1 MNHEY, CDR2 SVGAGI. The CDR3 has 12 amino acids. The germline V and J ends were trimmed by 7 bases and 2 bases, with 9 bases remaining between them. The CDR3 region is CASTGTPYEQYF. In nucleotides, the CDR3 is TGTGCCAGCACGGGGACCCCCTACGAGCAGTACTTC.

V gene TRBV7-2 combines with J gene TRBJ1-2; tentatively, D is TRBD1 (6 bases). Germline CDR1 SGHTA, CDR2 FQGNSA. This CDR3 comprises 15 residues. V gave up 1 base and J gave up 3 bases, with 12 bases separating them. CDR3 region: CASSLEDRNDYGYTF. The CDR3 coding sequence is TGTGCCAGCAGCTTAGAAGACAGGAACGACTATGGCTACACCTTC.

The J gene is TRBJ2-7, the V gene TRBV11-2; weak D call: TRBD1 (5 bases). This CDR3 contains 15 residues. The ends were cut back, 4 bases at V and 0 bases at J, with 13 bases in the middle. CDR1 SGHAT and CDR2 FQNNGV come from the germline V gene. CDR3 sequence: CASSSPRQISYEQYF. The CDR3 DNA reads TGTGCCAGCAGCTCCCCTAGACAGATCTCCTACGAGCAGTACTTC.

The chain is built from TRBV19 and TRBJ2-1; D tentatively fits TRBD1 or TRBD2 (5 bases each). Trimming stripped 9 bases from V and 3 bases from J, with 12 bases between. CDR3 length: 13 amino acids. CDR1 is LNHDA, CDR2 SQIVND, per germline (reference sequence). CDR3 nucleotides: TGTGCCAGCGGGACGGCCATCTACAATGAGCAGTTCTTC. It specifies CASGTAIYNEQFF.

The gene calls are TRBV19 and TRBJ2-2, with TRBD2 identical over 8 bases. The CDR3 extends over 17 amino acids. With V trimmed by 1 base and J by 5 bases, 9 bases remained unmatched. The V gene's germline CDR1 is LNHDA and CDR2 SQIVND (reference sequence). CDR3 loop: CASSIVGHTGGTGELFF. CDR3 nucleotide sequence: TGTGCCAGTAGTATAGTGGGCCACACGGGGGGGACCGGGGAGCTGTTTTTT. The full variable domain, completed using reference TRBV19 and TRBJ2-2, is DGGITQSPKYLFRKEGQNVTLSCEQNLNHDAMYWYRQDPGQGLRLIYYSQIVNDFQKGDIAEGYSVSREKKESFPLTVTSAQKNPTAFYLCASSIVGHTGGTGELFFGEGSRLTVL.

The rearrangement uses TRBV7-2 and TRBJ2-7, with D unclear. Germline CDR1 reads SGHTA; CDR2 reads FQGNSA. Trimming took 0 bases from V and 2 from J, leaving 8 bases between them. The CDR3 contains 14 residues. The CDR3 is CASSLAGMTYEQYF. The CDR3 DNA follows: TGTGCCAGCAGCTTAGCGGGGATGACCTACGAGCAGTACTTC.